This T cell receptor (beta chain) was profiled in a study of cytomegalovirus exposure and HLA in healthy donors. Study results and caveats: 150 to 200 TCR beta chains were listed as cytomegalovirus-associated. Among TCR sequences, most were rare, though some public TCRs appeared in many donors.

This CDR3 is built from 15 residues. V dropped 6 bases and J dropped 7 bases, with 18 bases sitting between them. CDR1 and CDR2 from the germline V gene are MNHEY and SVGAGI. TCRdb's table, derived via immunoSEQ multiplex PCR, lists solely in-frame clones and lacks some. The sample holds 130,000 or so clones, 89% seen once. Donors were drawn from the approximately 130-subject validation cohort, separate from the roughly 700-subject first cohort. Concerning this clone: What it binds is not known.

The sample consisted of PBMCs. The receptor was derived from a man aged 30 to 45 in good health and CMV-seronegative. The genes are TRBV6-5 and TRBJ1-4; TRBD1 is a possible D gene (5 bases). DNA for the CDR3: TGTGCCAGCAGGAGACGTACAGGAACTTTTGAAAAACTGTTTTTT. Encoded protein: CASRRRTGTFEKLFF.